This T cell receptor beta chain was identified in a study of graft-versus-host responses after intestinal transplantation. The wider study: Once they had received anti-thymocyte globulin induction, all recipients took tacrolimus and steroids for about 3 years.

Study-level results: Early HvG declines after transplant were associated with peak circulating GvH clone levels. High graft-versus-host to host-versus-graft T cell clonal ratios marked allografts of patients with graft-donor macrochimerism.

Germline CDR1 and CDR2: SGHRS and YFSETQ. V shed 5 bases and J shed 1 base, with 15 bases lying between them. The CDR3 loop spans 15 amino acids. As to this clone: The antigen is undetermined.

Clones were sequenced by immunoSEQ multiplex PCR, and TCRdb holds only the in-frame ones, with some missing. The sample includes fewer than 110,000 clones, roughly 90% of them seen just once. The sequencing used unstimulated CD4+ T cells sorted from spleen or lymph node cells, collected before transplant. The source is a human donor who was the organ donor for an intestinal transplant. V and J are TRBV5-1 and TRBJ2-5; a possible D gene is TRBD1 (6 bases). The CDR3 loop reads CASSQTVGAQETQYF. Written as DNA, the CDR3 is TGCGCCAGCAGTCAAACAGTGGGGGCCCAAGAGACCCAGTACTTC.